The following is a T cell receptor (beta chain) sequence with its context. Antigen specificity is unknown. This entry belongs to a study of a mutant IDH1 vaccine in newly diagnosed glioma. Study-level background: Patients got their first vaccination 4-6 weeks after radiotherapy alone, or with temozolomide cycles. Beforehand, treatment had been radiotherapy, temozolomide, or both; the majority received both.

Sequencing was performed with immunoSEQ multiplex PCR; in TCRdb, only in-frame clones are kept and a portion is missing. The profile covers approximately 31,000 clones, with about 82% appearing a single time and more than 3% taken by the ten largest. Time point of the sample: week 35, safety follow-up. What each vaccine dose contained was 300 ug of mutant IDH1 20-mer peptide, accompanied by topical imiquimod. Diagnosis in the donors showed new WHO grade 3 or 4 astrocytomas that were IDH1-mutant and ATRX-lost. V lost 7 bases, J lost 0 bases, and 12 bases lay in between. The germline CDR1 and CDR2 sequences are MDHEN and SYDVKM. This CDR3 has 14 amino acids. Study-level findings and limits: No link was apparently found between pseudoprogression and changes in top peripheral T cell clonotypes.

J is TRBJ1-2 and V is TRBV28; D possibly corresponds to TRBD1 (5 bases). The material was PBMCs, obtained from a glioma patient whose treatment included an IDH1 peptide vaccine. The sequence derives from a man aged 35-49 years with glioma. Some clones in this sample may be carry-over from other donors' samples. For the CDR3, the DNA is TGTGCCAGCATCCGGGGGGGAACTAACTATGGCTACACCTTC. Translating gives CASIRGGTNYGYTF.